This T cell receptor beta chain was sequenced in a study of neoadjuvant anti-PD-1 for oral cavity cancer. Study observations and caveats: Higher pretreatment blood Treg/Th17 ratios correlated with higher pretreatment blood and lower post-treatment tumor TCRbeta clonality.

Worth noting for this clone: The target antigen is unknown.

The assay was immunoSEQ multiplex PCR, and TCRdb's table has in-frame clones only and misses some. This table holds some 15,000 clones, about 72% found once. This CDR3 has 14 amino acids. Germline V CDR1 and CDR2: SQVTM, ANQGSEA. Trimming shortened V by 7 bases and J by 2 bases, and 18 bases separated the two germline ends. The chain carries TRBV29-1 and TRBJ2-7; either TRBD1 or TRBD2 may fit D (5 bases each). This clonotype was sampled from a person aged 40-85 years with oral cavity squamous cell carcinoma. The source was PBMCs, collected before nivolumab (anti-PD-1) treatment. The CDR3 sequence: CSAVRGRAPYEQYF. The DNA of the CDR3 is TGCAGCGCCGTACGGGGCAGGGCCCCCTACGAGCAGTACTTC.